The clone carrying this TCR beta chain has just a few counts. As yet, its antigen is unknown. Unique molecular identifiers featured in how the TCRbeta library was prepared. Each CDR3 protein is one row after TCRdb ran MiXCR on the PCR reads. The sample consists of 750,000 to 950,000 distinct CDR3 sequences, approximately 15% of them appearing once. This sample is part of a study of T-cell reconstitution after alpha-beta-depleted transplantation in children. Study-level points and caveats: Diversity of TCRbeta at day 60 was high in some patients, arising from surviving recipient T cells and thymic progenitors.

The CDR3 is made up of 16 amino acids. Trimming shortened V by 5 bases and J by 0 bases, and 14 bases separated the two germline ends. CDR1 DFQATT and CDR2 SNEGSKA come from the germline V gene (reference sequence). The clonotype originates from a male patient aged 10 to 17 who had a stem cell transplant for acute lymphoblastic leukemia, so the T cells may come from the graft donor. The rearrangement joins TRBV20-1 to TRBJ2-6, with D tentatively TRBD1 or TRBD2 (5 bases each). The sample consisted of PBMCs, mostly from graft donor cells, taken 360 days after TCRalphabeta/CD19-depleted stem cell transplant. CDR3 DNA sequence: TGCAGTGCTCACCGGGGCTATAGCTCTGGGGCCAACGTCCTGACTTTC. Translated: CSAHRGYSSGANVLTF.